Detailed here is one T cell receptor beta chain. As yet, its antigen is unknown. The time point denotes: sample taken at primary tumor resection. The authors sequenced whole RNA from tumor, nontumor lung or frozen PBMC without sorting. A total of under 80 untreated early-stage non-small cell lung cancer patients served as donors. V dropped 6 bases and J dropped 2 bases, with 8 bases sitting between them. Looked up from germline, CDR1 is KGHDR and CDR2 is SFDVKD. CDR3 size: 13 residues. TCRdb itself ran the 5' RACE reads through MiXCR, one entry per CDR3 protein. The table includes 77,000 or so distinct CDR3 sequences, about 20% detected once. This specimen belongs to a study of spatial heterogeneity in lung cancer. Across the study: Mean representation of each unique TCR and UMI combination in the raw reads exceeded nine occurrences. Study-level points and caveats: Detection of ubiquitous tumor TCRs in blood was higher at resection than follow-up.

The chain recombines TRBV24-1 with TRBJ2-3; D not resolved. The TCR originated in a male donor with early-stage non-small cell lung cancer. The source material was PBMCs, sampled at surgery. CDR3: CATSLADTDTQYF. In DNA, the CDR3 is TGTGCCACCAGTCTGGCAGACACAGATACGCAGTATTTT.